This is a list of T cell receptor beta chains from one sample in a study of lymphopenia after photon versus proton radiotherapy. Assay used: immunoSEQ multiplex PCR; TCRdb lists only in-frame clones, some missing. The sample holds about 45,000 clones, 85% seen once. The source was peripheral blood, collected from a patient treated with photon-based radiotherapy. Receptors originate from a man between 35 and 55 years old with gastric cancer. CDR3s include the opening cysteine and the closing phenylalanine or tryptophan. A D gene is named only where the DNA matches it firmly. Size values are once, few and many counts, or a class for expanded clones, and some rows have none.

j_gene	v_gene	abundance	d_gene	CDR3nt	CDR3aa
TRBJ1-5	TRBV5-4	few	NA	TGTGCCAGCGGACGGGACACCAATCAGCCCCAGCATTTT	CASGRDTNQPQHF
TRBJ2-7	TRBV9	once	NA	TGTGCCAGCAGCGTAGGGGGAGCGCCCTACGAGCAGTACTTC	CASSVGGAPYEQYF
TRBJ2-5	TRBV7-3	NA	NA	TGTGCCAGCAGCCCCGGGGGATTCGGGGAGACCCAGTACTTC	CASSPGGFGETQYF
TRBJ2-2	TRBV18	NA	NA	TGTGCCAGCTCACCACAGTCAAACACCGGGGAGCTGTTTTTT	CASSPQSNTGELFF
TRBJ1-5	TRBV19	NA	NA	TGTGCCAGTAGTATAATCACCGGCAATCAGCCCCAGCATTTT	CASSIITGNQPQHF
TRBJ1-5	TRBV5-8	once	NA	TGTGCCAGCAGCTACGGACGGGTTGTAGAGACCCAGCATTTT	CASSYGRVVETQHF
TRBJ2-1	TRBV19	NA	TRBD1	TGTGCCAGTAGTTCCCTGGGACAGACCTACAATGAGCAGTTCTTC	CASSSLGQTYNEQFF
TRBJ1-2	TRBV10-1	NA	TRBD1	TGCGCCAGCAGTGAGAACAAGGACAGGGGGCGTCGGGGCTACACCTTC	CASSENKDRGRRGYTF
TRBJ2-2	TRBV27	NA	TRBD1	TGTGCCAGCAGGACAGGGGACACCGGGGAGCTGTTTTTT	CASRTGDTGELFF
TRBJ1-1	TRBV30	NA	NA	TGTGCCTGGAGTCCAAGGGGGTTCGCTTTCTTT	CAWSPRGFAFF
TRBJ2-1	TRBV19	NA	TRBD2	TGTGCCAGTAGTGGGACTAGCGGGGGAAACAATGAGCAGTTCTTC	CASSGTSGGNNEQFF
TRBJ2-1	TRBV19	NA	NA	TGTGCCAGTAGCCAGAGGGAAGATGAGCAGTTCTTC	CASSQREDEQFF
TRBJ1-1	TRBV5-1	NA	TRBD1	TGCGCCAGCAGCTGGGGGACAGGGCCGAACACTGAAGCTTTCTTT	CASSWGTGPNTEAFF
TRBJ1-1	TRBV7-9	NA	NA	TGTGCCAGCAGCTTAGCGGGCTGGGGGGCGAAGGCTTTCTTT	CASSLAGWGAKAFF
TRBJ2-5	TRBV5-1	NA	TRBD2	TGCGCCAGCAGCCCTGGGACTATGTGGCAAGAGACCCAGTACTTC	CASSPGTMWQETQYF
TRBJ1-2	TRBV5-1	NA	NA	TGCGCCAGCAGCTTACCAGGGATGGGTGGCTACACCTTC	CASSLPGMGGYTF
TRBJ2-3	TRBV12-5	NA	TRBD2	TGTGCTAGTGGTTTGGGGACTAGCGGGGGGGGCACAGATACGCAGTATTTT	CASGLGTSGGGTDTQYF
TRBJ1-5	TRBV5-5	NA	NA	TGTGCCAGCAGCTTGGGGGACCCAAGGACCAATCAGCCCCAGCATTTT	CASSLGDPRTNQPQHF
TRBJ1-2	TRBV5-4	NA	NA	TGTGCCAGCAGCCGGGACACCTACGGCTACACCTTC	CASSRDTYGYTF
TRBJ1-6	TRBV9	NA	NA	TGTGCCAGCAGCGCAGGGTTAACCTCCTATAATTCACCCCTCCACTTT	CASSAGLTSYNSPLHF
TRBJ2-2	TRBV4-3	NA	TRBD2	TGCGCCAGCAGCCAAGATCTCGCGGGGGGCGGGGAGCTGTTTTTT	CASSQDLAGGGELFF
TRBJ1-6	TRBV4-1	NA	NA	TGCGCCAGCAGCCAAGATGGGAATTCACCCCTCCACTTT	CASSQDGNSPLHF
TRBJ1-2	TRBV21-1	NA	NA	TGTGCCAGCAGCAAAAGTAATGAACCCATAAAGCTTGGCTTAGATGGCTACACCTTC	CASSKSNEPIKLGLDGYTF
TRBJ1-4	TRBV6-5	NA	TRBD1	TGTGCCAGCAGTGGCTCAGGGGGCACTAATGAAAAACTGTTTTTT	CASSGSGGTNEKLFF
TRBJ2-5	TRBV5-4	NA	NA	TGTGCCAGCAGCGGTGGGGACACGGGTATCCAAGAGACCCAGTACTTC	CASSGGDTGIQETQYF
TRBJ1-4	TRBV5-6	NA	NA	TGTGCCAGCAGCTCCAAATTGGCCGGAGATCTTAATGAAAAACTGTTTTTT	CASSSKLAGDLNEKLFF
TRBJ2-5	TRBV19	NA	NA	TGTGCCAGTAGTACCCCAGTAGGAGACAGCCAAGAGACCCAGTACTTC	CASSTPVGDSQETQYF